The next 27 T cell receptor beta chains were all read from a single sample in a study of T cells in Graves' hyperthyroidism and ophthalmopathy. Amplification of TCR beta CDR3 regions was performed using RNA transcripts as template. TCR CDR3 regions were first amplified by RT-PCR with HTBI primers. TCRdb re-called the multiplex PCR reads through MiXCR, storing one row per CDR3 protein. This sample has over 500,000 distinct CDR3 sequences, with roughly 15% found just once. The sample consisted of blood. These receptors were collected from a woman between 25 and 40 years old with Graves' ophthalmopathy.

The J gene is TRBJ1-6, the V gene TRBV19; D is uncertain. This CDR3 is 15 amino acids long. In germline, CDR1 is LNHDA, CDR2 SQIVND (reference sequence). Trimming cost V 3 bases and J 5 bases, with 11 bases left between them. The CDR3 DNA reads TGTGCCAGTAGTATCGTGGTGGCTGATAATTCACCCCTCCACTTT. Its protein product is CASSIVVADNSPLHF.

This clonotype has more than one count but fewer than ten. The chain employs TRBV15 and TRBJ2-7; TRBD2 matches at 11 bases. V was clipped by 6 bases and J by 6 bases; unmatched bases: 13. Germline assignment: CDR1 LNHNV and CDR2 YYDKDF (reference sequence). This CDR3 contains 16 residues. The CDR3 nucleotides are TGTGCCACCAGGCTCTACCGTAGCGGGAGGGCCGGCGAGCAGTACTTC. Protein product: CATRLYRSGRAGEQYF. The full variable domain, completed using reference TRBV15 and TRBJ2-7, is DAMVIQNPRYQVTQFGKPVTLSCSQTLNHNVMYWYQQKSSQAPKLLFHYYDKDFNNEADTPDNFQSRRPNTSFCFLDIRSPGLGDTAMYLCATRLYRSGRAGEQYFGPGTRLTVT.

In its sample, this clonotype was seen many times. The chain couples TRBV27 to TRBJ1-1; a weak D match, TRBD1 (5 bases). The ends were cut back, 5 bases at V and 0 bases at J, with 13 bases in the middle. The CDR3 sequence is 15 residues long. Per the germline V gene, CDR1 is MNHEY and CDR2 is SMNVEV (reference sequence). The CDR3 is CASSRGRLMNTEAFF. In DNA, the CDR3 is TGTGCCAGCAGTCGGGGGAGGCTCATGAACACTGAAGCTTTCTTT.

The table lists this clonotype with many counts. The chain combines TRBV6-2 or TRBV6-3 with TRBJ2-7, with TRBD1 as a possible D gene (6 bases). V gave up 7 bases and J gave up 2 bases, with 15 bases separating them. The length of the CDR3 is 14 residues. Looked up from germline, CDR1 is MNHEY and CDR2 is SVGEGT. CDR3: CASTHRVPTYEQYF. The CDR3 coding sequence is TGTGCCAGCACTCACAGGGTGCCGACCTACGAGCAGTACTTC.

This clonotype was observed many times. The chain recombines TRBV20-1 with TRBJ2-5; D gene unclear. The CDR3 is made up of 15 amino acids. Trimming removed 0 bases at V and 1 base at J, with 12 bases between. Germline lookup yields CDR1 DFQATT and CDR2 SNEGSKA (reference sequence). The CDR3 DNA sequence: TGCAGTGCTAGAGATGGTAATAAGGTCCAAGAGACCCAGTACTTC. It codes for CSARDGNKVQETQYF.

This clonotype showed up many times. In DNA, the CDR3 is TGCAGTGCTCCATTGTCCGTTAGCCACTACGAGCAGTACTTC. This translates into CSAPLSVSHYEQYF. The chain is built from TRBV20-1 and TRBJ2-7; D uncertain. This CDR3 contains 14 residues. V was trimmed by 5 bases and J by 3 bases, leaving 17 bases between them. Germline CDR1 is DFQATT and CDR2 is SNEGSKA (reference sequence).

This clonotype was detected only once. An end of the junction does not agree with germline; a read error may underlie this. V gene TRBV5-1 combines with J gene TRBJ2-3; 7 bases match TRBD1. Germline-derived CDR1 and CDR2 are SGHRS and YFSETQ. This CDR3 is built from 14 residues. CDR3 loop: CAGSSNRGEDTQYF. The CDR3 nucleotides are TGCGCCGGCAGCTCCAACAGGGGAGAGGATACGCAGTATTTT.

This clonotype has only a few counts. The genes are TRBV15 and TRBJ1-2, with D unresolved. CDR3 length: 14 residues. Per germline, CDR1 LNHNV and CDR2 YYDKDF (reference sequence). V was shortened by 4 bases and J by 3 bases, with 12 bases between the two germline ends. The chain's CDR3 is CATSTEYGDYGYTF. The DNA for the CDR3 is TGTGCCACCAGCACGGAGTATGGTGACTATGGCTACACCTTC.

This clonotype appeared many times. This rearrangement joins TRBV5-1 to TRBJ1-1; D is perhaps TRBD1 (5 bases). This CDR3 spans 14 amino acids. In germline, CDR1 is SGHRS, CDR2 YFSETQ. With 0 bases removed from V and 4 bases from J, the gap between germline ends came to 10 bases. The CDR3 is CASSLEGRATEAFF. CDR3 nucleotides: TGCGCCAGCAGCTTGGAGGGCAGGGCCACTGAAGCTTTCTTT.

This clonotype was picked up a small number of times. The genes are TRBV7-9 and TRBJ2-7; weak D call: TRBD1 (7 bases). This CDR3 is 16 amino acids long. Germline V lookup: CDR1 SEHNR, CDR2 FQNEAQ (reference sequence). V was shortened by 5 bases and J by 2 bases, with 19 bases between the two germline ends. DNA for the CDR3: TGTGCCAGCAGCAAAAGAGGGGGCGGGATGGCCTACGAGCAGTACTTC. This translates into CASSKRGGGMAYEQYF.

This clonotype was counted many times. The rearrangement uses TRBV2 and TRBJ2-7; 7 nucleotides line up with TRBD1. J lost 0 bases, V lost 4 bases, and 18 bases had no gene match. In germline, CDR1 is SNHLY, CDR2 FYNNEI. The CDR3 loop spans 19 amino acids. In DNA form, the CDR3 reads TGTGCCAGCAGTGGAGGTTACAGGGGTGGCCGGCTTAGCTCCTACGAGCAGTACTTC. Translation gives CASSGGYRGGRLSSYEQYF.

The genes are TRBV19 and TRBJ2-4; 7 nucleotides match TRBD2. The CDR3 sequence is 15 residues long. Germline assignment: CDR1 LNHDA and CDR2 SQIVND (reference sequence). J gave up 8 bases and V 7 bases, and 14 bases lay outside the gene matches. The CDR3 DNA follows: TGTGCCAGTAAACTTTTGGCGGGAGACTTAGACATTCAGTACTTC. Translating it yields CASKLLAGDLDIQYF.

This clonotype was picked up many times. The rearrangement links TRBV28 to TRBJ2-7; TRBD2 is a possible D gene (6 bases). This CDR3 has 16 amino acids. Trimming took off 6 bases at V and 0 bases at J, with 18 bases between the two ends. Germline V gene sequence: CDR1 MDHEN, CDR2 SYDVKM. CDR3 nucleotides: TGTGCCAGCAGACGCGGGCTAGCGTATTCCTCCTACGAGCAGTACTTC. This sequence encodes CASRRGLAYSSYEQYF.

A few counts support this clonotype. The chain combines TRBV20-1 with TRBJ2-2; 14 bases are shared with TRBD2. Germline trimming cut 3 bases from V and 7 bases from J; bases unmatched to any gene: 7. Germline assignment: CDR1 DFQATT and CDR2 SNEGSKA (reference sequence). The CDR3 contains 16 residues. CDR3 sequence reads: CSASRLAGGPDGELFF. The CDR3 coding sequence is TGCAGTGCTAGTAGACTAGCGGGAGGGCCGGACGGGGAGCTGTTTTTT.

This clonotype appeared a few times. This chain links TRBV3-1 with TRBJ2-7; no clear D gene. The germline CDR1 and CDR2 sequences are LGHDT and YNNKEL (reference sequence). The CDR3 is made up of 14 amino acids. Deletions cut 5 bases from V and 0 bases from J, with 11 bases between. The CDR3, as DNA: TGTGCCAGCAGCTCAGACGATAGCTCCTACGAGCAGTACTTC. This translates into CASSSDDSSYEQYF.

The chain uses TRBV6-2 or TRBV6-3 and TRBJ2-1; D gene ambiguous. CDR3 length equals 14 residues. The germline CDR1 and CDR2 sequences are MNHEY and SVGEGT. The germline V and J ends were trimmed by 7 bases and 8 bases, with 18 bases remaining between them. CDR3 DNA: TGTGCCAGCACCAGCGTCCCTCTCCCGCATGAGCAGTTCTTC. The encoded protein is CASTSVPLPHEQFF.

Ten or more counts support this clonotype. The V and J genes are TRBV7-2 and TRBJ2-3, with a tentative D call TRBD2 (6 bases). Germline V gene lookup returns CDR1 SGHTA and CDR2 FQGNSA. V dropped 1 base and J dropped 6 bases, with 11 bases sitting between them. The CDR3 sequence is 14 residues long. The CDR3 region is CASSLGFGGDTQYF. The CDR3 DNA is TGTGCCAGCAGCTTAGGGTTTGGGGGGGATACGCAGTATTTT.

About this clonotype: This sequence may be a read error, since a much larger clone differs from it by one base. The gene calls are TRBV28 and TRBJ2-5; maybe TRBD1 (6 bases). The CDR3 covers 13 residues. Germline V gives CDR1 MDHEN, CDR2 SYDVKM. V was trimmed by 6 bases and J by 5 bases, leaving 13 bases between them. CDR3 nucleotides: TGTGCCAGCAGCCAACAGGGCGGGGAGACCCAGTACTTC. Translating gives CASSQQGGETQYF.

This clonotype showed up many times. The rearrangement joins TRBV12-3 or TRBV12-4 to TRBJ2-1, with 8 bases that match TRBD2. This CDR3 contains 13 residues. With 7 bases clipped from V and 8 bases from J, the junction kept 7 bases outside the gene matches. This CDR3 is CASKSGSSDEQFF. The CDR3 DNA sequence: TGTGCCAGCAAAAGCGGGAGTTCTGATGAGCAGTTCTTC.

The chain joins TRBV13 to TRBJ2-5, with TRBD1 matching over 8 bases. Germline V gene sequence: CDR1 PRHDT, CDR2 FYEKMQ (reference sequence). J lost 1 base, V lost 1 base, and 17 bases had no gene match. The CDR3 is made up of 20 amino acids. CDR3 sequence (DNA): TGTGCCAGCAGCTTAGTCGGGTGGGACAGGTTAAAACGGGGCCAAGAGACCCAGTACTTC. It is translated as CASSLVGWDRLKRGQETQYF.

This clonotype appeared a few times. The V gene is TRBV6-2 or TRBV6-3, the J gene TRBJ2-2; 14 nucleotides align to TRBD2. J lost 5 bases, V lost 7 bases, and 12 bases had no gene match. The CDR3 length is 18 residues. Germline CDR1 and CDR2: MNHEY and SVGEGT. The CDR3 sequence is CASTNPGLAGAGTGELFF. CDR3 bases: TGTGCCAGCACCAACCCGGGACTAGCGGGAGCGGGAACCGGGGAGCTGTTTTTT.

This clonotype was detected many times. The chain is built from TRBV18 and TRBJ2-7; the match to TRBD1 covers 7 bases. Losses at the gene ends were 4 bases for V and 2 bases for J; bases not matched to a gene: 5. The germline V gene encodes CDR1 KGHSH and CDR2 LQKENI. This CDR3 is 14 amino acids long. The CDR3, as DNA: TGTGCCAGCTCACTAAAGACAGGGACCTACGAGCAGTACTTC. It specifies CASSLKTGTYEQYF.

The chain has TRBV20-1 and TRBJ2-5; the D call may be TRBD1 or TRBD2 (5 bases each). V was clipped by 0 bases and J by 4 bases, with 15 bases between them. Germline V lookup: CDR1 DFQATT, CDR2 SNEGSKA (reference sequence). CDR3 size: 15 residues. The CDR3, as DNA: TGCAGTGCTAGAGATGAGAAGGGACCTACAGAGACCCAGTACTTC. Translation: CSARDEKGPTETQYF.

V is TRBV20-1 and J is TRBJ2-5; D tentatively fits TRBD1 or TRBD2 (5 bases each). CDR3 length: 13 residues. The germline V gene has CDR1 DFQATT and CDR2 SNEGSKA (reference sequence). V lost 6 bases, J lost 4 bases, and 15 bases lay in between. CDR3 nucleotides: TGCAGTGCCCCAAGGGGAGTGGCAGAGACCCAGTACTTC. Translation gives CSAPRGVAETQYF.

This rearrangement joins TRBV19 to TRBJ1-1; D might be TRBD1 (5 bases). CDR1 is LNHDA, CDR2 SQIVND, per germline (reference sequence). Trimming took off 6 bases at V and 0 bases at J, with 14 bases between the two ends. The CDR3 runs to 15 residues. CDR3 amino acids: CASRSRQKVNTEAFF. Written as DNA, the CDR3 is TGTGCCAGTAGGAGCAGACAGAAAGTGAACACTGAAGCTTTCTTT. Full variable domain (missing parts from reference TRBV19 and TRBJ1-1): DGGITQSPKYLFRKEGQNVTLSCEQNLNHDAMYWYRQDPGQGLRLIYYSQIVNDFQKGDIAEGYSVSREKKESFPLTVTSAQKNPTAFYLCASRSRQKVNTEAFFGQGTRLTVV.

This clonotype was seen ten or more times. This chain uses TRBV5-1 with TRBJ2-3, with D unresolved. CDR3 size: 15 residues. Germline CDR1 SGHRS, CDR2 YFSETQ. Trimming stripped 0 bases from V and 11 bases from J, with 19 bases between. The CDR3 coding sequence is TGCGCCAGCAGCTTGGCCGGGCCCCCGTTAGGAATGCAGTATTTT. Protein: CASSLAGPPLGMQYF. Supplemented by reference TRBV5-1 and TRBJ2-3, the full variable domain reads KAGVTQTPRYLIKTRGQQVTLSCSPISGHRSVSWYQQTPGQGLQFLFEYFSETQRNKGNFPGRFSGRQFSNSRSEMNVSTLELGDSALYLCASSLAGPPLGMQYFGPGTRLTVL.

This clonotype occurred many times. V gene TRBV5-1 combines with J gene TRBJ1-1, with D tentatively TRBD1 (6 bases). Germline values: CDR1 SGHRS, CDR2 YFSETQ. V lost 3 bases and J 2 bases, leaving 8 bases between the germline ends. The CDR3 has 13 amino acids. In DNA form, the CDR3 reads TGCGCCAGCAGCTCGACAGGTAACACTGAAGCTTTCTTT. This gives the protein CASSSTGNTEAFF.